These T cell receptor beta chains were read from a single sample in a study of circulating CD8 cells and anti-PD-1 response in melanoma. TCRdb processed the reads anew with MiXCR; each CDR3 protein has one entry. The sample's table shows 6 distinct CDR3 sequences. The source was CD8+ T cells from PBMCs, collected at baseline or after one month of anti-PD-1 therapy (not recorded which). These receptors originate from a human donor with melanoma. The CDR3 runs from the conserved cysteine through the conserved F or W. Fields, in order: J gene, D gene, V gene, CDR3 DNA, CDR3 protein. A D gene is named only where the DNA matches it firmly.

>TRBJ2-1|TRBD2|TRBV7-2
TGTGCCAGCAGCGACCGGACTAGCGGGGTACACAATGAGCGGTTCTTC
CASSDRTSGVHNERFF